This T cell receptor (beta chain) was obtained from a study of memory CD4+ T cells and cytomegalovirus serostatus. V was shortened by 10 bases and J by 0 bases, with 15 bases between the two germline ends. This CDR3 has 14 amino acids. The germline V gene has CDR1 WNHNN and CDR2 SYGVQD (reference sequence). The sort gate was single viable CD3+CD4+CD8-CD45RO+ cells for memory CD4+ T cells. Profiling relied on immunoSEQ multiplex PCR, and the TCRdb table lists in-frame clones only, not all of them. The sample carries some 45,000 clones, 74% recorded once. The sequence derives from an adult in good health and CMV-seropositive. This rearrangement joins TRBV10-1 to TRBJ1-2; D is undetermined. Sequenced material: memory CD4+ T cells from blood. Here the CDR3 DNA reads TGCGCCAACGAATTGTACCGGGCTAACTATGGCTACACCTTC. Amino acids: CANELYRANYGYTF.